The source of this T cell receptor (beta chain) is a study of blood T cell repertoires in COVID-19. Across the whole study: PBMCs, B-cell-depleted T cells, or T cells were the source of the cDNA or gDNA that made up the material.

The CDR3 sequence is 13 residues long. Trimming cost V 2 bases and J 4 bases, with 5 bases left between them. Germline V gene lookup returns CDR1 SGHAT and CDR2 FQNNGV. Libraries were prepared by immunoSEQ multiplex PCR; TCRdb keeps only in-frame clonotypes and omits some of them. The sample has more than 85,000 clones, 92% seen once. This chain connects TRBV11-2 to TRBJ2-2; D not certain. The TCR originated in a man between 65 and 85 years old with acute or convalescent COVID-19. Sequenced sample: peripheral blood. The CDR3: CASSLRVTGELFF. CDR3 bases: TGTGCCAGCAGCTTACGGGTCACCGGGGAGCTGTTTTTT.